The sequence of this TCR beta chain was determined in a study of blood T cell repertoires in COVID-19. The overall study: The analysed material was cDNA or gDNA that came from T cells, B-cell-depleted T cells, or PBMCs.

TCRdb's table, derived via immunoSEQ multiplex PCR, lists solely in-frame clones and lacks some. The repertoire includes 60,000 to 65,000 clones, approximately 91% of them detected once, and approximately 3.4% sits in the top ten. V lost 3 bases and J 8 bases, leaving 11 bases between the germline ends. The CDR3 is 13 residues long. The sample consisted of peripheral blood. The chain has TRBV12-3 or TRBV12-4 and TRBJ2-1; possibly TRBD1 for D (5 bases). The sequence was obtained from a man in his fifties with active COVID-19. The CDR3 loop is CASSFRWGDEQFF. CDR3 bases: TGTGCCAGCAGTTTTCGGTGGGGCGATGAGCAGTTCTTC.